The 10 T cell receptor beta chains below all came from one sample that was sequenced in a study of cytomegalovirus exposure and HLA in healthy donors. It was with 60 Vbeta and 13 Jbeta primers that the PCR ran. Generated by immunoSEQ multiplex PCR, the TCRdb table keeps only in-frame clones and is missing some. The sample has some 130,000 clones; 76% are singletons. Sequencing was performed on PBMCs. The receptor set was obtained from a female donor in good health and CMV-seropositive.

This clone has just a few counts. This chain joins TRBV7-9 and TRBJ2-6; D might be TRBD1 (5 bases). Deletions cut 1 base from V and 0 bases from J, with 16 bases between. The CDR3 loop spans 19 amino acids. Germline-derived CDR1 and CDR2 are SEHNR and FQNEAQ (reference sequence). CDR3 in amino acids: CASSLGGLGHRSGANVLTF. CDR3 DNA: TGTGCCAGCAGCTTAGGGGGATTAGGACACCGCTCTGGGGCCAACGTCCTGACTTTC.

This chain links TRBV18 with TRBJ2-1, with 7 nucleotides matching TRBD1. The CDR3 loop spans 17 amino acids. Germline V gene data show CDR1 as KGHSH and CDR2 as LQKENI. V lost 4 bases to trimming and J lost 8 bases; unmatched junction nucleotides: 17. CDR3 protein: CASSQGARGMGWDEQFF. CDR3 coding DNA: TGTGCCAGCTCACAGGGGGCGCGTGGGATGGGGTGGGATGAGCAGTTCTTC. The full variable domain, with the rest looked up from reference TRBV18 and TRBJ2-1, is NAGVMQNPRHLVRRRGQEARLRCSPMKGHSHVYWYRQLPEEGLKFMVYLQKENIIDESGMPKERFSAEFPKEGPSILRIQQVVRGDSAAYFCASSQGARGMGWDEQFFGPGTRLTVL.

The gene calls are TRBV6-5 and TRBJ1-1; D is unresolved. CDR1 and CDR2 (germline): MNHEY, SVGAGI. The CDR3 extends over 15 amino acids. Trimming took off 6 bases at V and 0 bases at J, with 14 bases between the two ends. CDR3 DNA sequence: TGTGCCAGCAGAGGAGGAAGTTTCATGAACACTGAAGCTTTCTTT. It specifies CASRGGSFMNTEAFF.

The chain links TRBV28 to TRBJ1-4; D is uncertain. V lost 1 base to trimming and J lost 0 bases, with 9 bases between them. The germline gives CDR1 MDHEN, CDR2 SYDVKM. This CDR3 contains 16 residues. The CDR3 spells CASSLFLGSTNEKLFF. The CDR3 region has the DNA TGTGCCAGCAGTTTATTCCTCGGGTCAACTAATGAAAAACTGTTTTTT. Filled out from reference TRBV28 and TRBJ1-4, the complete variable domain reads DVKVTQSSRYLVKRTGEKVFLECVQDMDHENMFWYRQDPGLGLRLIYFSYDVKMKEKGDIPEGYSVSREKKERFSLILESASTNQTSMYLCASSLFLGSTNEKLFFGSGTQLSVL.

This chain joins TRBV5-1 and TRBJ2-3; 8 nucleotides agree with TRBD1. Per germline, CDR1 SGHRS and CDR2 YFSETQ. V gave up 9 bases and J gave up 2 bases; unmatched junction bases: 8. The CDR3 runs to 14 residues. This CDR3 reads CATRQGNPTDTQYF. In DNA form, the CDR3 reads TGCGCCACCAGACAGGGGAATCCCACAGATACGCAGTATTTT.

CDR3 DNA sequence: TGTGCCAGCAGCGCTGGGACAGGGGGCACCGGGGAGCTGTTTTTT. Its protein is CASSAGTGGTGELFF. This chain links TRBV5-4 with TRBJ2-2; 11 bases are a match to TRBD1. The CDR3 consists of 15 residues. Per germline, CDR1 SGHNT and CDR2 YYREEE (reference sequence). V lost 4 bases to trimming and J lost 4 bases; unmatched junction nucleotides: 3.

This clone was counted only a few times. The rearrangement links TRBV15 to TRBJ1-5; D may be TRBD1 (6 bases). The CDR3 loop spans 16 amino acids. Trimming removed 0 bases from V and 9 bases from J, with 18 bases in between. Looked up from germline, CDR1 is LNHNV and CDR2 is YYDKDF (reference sequence). The CDR3 nucleotides read TGTGCCACCAGCAGAGAGGGGCAGGGGATGGTGCGGCCCCAGCATTTT. This gives the protein CATSREGQGMVRPQHF.

This chain connects TRBV7-9 to TRBJ2-7, with a possible D match to TRBD2 (5 bases). V lost 5 bases, J lost 5 bases, and 10 bases lay in between. Germline CDR1 is SEHNR and CDR2 is FQNEAQ (reference sequence). The CDR3 runs to 12 residues. CDR3 in amino acids: CASSTTSHEQYF. The CDR3, as DNA: TGTGCCAGCAGCACAACTAGTCACGAGCAGTACTTC.

The chain has TRBV10-1 and TRBJ1-1; 7 bases are shared with TRBD1. Trimming at V came to 5 bases and at J to 4 bases, leaving 4 bases not matched to a gene. The CDR3 totals 13 residues. From germline, CDR1 is WNHNN and CDR2 SYGVQD (reference sequence). CDR3 loop: CASSRTGVTEAFF. The CDR3 DNA follows: TGCGCCAGCAGTAGGACAGGTGTCACTGAAGCTTTCTTT.

The rearrangement links TRBV5-8 to TRBJ1-1, with 10 bases lining up with TRBD1. V trimming: 2 bases; J trimming: 5 bases; junction bases outside the gene matches: 6. CDR1 and CDR2 (germline): SGHTS, YDEGEE. This CDR3 is 15 amino acids long. The CDR3 bases are TGTGCCAGCAGCTTCACCGGGACAGGGGTTACTGAAGCTTTCTTT. It codes for CASSFTGTGVTEAFF.